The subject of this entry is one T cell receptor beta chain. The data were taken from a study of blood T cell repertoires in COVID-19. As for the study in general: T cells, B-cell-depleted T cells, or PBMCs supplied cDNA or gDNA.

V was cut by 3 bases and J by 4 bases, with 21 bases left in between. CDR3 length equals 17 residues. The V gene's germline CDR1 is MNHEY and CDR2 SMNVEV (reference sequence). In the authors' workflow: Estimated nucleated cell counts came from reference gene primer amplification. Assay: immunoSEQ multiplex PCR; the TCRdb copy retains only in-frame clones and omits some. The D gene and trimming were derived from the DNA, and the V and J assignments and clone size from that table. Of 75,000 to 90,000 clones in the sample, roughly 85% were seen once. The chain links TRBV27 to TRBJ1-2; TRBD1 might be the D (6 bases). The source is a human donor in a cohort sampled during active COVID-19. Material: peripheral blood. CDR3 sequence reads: CASSLGGGSPRSYGYTF. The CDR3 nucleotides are TGTGCCAGCAGTTTGGGGGGCGGGAGCCCGCGAAGCTATGGCTACACCTTC.